The rows below give T cell receptor beta chains drawn from one sample of a study of pediatric ulcerative colitis. Sequenced by immunoSEQ multiplex PCR; TCRdb stores in-frame clones only, minus some. This sample has 30,000 or so clones, with roughly four fifths found just once. Sample: blood. These receptors were obtained from a boy between 10 and 17 years old with severe ulcerative colitis. Both conserved end residues are part of each CDR3. Fields, in order: J gene, D gene, V gene, CDR3 protein, CDR3 DNA. The D gene is left open where the match is weak.

j_call: TRBJ2-5; d_call: NA; v_call: TRBV11-2; cdr3_aa: CASSLEARRTQYF; cdr3_nt: TGTGCCAGCAGCTTAGAGGCACGGCGGACCCAGTACTTC
j_call: TRBJ2-2; d_call: NA; v_call: TRBV5-5; cdr3_aa: CASSLVGGPNTGELFF; cdr3_nt: TGTGCCAGCAGCTTGGTGGGCGGGCCGAACACCGGGGAGCTGTTTTTT
j_call: TRBJ1-1; d_call: NA; v_call: TRBV6-1; cdr3_aa: CASSDITGAGEAFF; cdr3_nt: TGTGCCAGCAGTGATATTACGGGCGCGGGTGAAGCTTTCTTT
j_call: TRBJ1-2; d_call: NA; v_call: TRBV14; cdr3_aa: CASSQDLWDNGYTF; cdr3_nt: TGTGCCAGCAGCCAAGATTTGTGGGACAATGGCTACACCTTC
j_call: TRBJ2-1; d_call: TRBD1; v_call: TRBV7-9; cdr3_aa: CASSFGTANNEQFF; cdr3_nt: TGTGCCAGCAGCTTCGGGACAGCCAACAATGAGCAGTTCTTC
j_call: TRBJ1-2; d_call: NA; v_call: TRBV5-4; cdr3_aa: CASSLGGNYGYTF; cdr3_nt: TGTGCCAGCAGCTTGGGGGGTAACTATGGCTACACCTTC
j_call: TRBJ1-4; d_call: NA; v_call: TRBV6-1; cdr3_aa: CASSEGRGNEKLFF; cdr3_nt: TGTGCCAGCAGTGAAGGAAGAGGGAATGAAAAACTGTTTTTT
j_call: TRBJ1-5; d_call: NA; v_call: TRBV5-5; cdr3_aa: CASSWGGNSNQPQHF; cdr3_nt: TGTGCCAGCAGCTGGGGAGGAAATAGCAATCAGCCCCAGCATTTT
j_call: TRBJ2-7; d_call: NA; v_call: TRBV2; cdr3_aa: CASSEESGKNEQYF; cdr3_nt: TGTGCCAGCAGTGAGGAGTCGGGAAAGAACGAGCAGTACTTC
j_call: TRBJ2-7; d_call: NA; v_call: TRBV7-9; cdr3_aa: CASSLAGSYEQYF; cdr3_nt: TGTGCCAGCAGCTTAGCAGGCAGCTACGAGCAGTACTTC